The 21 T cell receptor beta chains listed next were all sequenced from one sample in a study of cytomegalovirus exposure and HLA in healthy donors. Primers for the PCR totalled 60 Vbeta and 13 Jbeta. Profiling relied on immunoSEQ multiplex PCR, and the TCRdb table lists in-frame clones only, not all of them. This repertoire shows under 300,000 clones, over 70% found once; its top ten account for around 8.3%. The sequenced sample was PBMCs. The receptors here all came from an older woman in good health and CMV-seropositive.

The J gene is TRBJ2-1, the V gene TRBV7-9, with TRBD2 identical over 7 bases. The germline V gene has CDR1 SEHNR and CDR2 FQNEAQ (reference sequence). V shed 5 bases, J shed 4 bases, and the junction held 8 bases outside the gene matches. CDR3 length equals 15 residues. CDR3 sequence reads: CASSPGAGAYNEQFF. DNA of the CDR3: TGTGCCAGCAGCCCCGGGGCGGGAGCTTACAATGAGCAGTTCTTC.

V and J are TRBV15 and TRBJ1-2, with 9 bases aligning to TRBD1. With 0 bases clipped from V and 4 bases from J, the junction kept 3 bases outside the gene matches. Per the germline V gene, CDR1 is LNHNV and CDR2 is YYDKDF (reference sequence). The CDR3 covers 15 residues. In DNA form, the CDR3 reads TGTGCCACCAGCAGAGAAATGGGACAGGGCTATGGCTACACCTTC. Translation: CATSREMGQGYGYTF.

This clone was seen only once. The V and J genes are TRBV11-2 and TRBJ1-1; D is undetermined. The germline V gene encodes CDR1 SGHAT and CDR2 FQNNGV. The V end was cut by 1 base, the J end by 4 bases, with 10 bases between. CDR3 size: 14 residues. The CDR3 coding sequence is TGTGCCAGCAGCTTAGGGTCCAGATTCACTGAAGCTTTCTTT. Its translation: CASSLGSRFTEAFF.

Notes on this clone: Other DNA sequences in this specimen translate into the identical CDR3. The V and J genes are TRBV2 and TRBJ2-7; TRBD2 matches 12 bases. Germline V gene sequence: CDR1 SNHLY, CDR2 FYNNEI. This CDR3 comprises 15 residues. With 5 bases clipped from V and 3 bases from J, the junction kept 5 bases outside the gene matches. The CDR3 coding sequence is TGTGCCAGCAGTCTGACTAGCGGGAGAGGCTACGAGCAGTACTTC. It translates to CASSLTSGRGYEQYF.

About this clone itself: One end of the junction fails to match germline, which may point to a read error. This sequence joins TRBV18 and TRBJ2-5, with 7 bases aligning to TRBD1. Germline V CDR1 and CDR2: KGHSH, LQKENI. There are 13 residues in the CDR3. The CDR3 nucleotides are TGTGCCGGCTCGCCGACAGGGATGGAGACCCAGTACTTC. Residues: CAGSPTGMETQYF.

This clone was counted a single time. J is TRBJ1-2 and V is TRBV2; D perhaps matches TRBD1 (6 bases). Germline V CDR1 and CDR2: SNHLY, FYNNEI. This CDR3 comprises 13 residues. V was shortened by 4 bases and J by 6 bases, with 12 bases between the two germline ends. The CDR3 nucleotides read TGTGCCAGCAGTGGACAGGATTGGCATGGCTACACCTTC. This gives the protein CASSGQDWHGYTF.

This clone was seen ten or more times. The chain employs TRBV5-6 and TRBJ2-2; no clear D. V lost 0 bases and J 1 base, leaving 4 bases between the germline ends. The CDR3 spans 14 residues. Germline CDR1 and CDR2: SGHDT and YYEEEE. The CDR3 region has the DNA TGTGCCAGCAGCTTGGACTGGAACACCGGGGAGCTGTTTTTT. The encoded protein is CASSLDWNTGELFF. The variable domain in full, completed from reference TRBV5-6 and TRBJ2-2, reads DAGVTQSPTHLIKTRGQQVTLRCSPKSGHDTVSWYQQALGQGPQFIFQYYEEEERQRGNFPDRFSGHQFPNYSSELNVNALLLGDSALYLCASSLDWNTGELFFGEGSRLTVL.

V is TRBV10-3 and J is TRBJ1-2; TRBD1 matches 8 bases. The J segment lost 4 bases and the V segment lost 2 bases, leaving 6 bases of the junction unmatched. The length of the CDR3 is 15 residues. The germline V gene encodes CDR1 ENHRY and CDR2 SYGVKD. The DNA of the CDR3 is TGTGCCATCAGTGAGCGGACAGGGCACGCCTATGGCTACACCTTC. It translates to CAISERTGHAYGYTF.

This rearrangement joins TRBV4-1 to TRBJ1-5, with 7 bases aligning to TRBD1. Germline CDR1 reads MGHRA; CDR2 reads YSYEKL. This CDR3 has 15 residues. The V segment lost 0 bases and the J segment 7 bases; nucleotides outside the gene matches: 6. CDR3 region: CASSQDRQGGQPQHF. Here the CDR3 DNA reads TGCGCCAGCAGCCAAGATCGGCAGGGGGGACAGCCCCAGCATTTT.

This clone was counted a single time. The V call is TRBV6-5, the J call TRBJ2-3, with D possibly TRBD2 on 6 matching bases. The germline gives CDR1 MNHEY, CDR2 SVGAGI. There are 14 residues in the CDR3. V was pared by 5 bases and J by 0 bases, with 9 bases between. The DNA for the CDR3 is TGTGCCAGCAGTCGCGGAGGGAGCACAGATACGCAGTATTTT. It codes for CASSRGGSTDTQYF.

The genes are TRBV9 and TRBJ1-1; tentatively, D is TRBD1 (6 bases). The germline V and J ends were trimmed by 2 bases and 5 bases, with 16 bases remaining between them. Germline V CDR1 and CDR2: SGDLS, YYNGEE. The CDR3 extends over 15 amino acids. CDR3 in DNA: TGTGCCAGCAGCGTCGGGGCGCAGGGGTCGACTGAAGCTTTCTTT. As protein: CASSVGAQGSTEAFF.

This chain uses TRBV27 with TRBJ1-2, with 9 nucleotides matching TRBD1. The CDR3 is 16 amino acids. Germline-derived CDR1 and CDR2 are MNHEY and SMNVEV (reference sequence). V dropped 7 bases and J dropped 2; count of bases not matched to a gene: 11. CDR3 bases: TGTGCCAGCAATTTCCTATCGGGACAGGGAAACTATGGCTACACCTTC. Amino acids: CASNFLSGQGNYGYTF.

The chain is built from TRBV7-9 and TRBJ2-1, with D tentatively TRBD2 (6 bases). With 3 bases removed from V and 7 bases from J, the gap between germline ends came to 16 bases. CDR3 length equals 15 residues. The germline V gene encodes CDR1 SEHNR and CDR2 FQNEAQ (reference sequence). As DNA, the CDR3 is TGTGCCAGCAGCTTTATTAGCGGACCAAGTAATGAGCAGTTCTTC. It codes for CASSFISGPSNEQFF.

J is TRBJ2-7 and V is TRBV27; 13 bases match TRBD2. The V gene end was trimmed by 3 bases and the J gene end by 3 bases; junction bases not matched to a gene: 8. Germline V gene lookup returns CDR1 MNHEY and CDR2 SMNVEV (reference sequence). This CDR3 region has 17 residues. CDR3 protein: CASSLGLGTSGIYEQYF. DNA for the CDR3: TGTGCCAGCAGTTTGGGACTGGGGACTAGCGGGATCTACGAGCAGTACTTC.

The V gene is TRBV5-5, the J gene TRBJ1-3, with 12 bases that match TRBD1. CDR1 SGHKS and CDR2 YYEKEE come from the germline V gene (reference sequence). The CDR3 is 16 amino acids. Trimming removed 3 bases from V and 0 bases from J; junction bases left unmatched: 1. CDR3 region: CASSWDRGHSGNTIYF. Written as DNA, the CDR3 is TGTGCCAGCAGCTGGGACAGGGGGCACTCTGGAAACACCATATATTTT.

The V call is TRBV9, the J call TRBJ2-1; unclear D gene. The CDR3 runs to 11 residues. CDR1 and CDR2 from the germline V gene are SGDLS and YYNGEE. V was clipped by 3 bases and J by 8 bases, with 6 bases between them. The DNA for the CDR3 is TGTGCCAGCAGCGCGCAGGATGAGCAGTTCTTC. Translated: CASSAQDEQFF.

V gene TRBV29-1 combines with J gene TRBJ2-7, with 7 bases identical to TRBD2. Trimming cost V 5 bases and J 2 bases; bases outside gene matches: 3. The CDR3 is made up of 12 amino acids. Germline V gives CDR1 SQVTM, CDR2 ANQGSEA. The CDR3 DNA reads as TGCAGCGTTCAGCGGGACGCCTACGAGCAGTACTTC. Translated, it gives CSVQRDAYEQYF.

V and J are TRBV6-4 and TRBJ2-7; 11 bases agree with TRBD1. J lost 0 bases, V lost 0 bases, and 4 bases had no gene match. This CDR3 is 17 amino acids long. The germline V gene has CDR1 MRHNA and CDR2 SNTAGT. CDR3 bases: TGTGCCAGCAGTGACTCTAAGGGACAGGGGGTCTCCTACGAGCAGTACTTC. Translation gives CASSDSKGQGVSYEQYF.

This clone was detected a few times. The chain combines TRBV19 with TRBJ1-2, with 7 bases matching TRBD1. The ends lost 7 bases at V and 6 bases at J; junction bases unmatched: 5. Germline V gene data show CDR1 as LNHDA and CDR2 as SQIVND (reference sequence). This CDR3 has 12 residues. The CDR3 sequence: CASTDRDHGYTF. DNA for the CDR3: TGTGCCAGTACAGACAGGGACCATGGCTACACCTTC.

As DNA, the CDR3 is TGTGCCAGCAGCCGAGGGACAGGGGGCAGGGAGACCCAGTACTTC. Its translation is CASSRGTGGRETQYF. J is TRBJ2-5 and V is TRBV2, with 12 bases fitting TRBD1. V shed 6 bases and J 5 bases; nucleotides not matched to a gene: 7. This CDR3 comprises 15 residues. The germline V gene has CDR1 SNHLY and CDR2 FYNNEI.

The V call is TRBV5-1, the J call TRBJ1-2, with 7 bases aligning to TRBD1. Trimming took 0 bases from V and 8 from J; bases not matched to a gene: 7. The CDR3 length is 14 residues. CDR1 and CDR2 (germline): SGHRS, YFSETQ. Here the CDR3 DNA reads TGCGCCAGCAGCTTGGATGAGGGGGCGTGGGGCTACACCTTC. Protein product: CASSLDEGAWGYTF.